This TCR beta chain was sequenced during a study of post-analysis software for immune sequencing data. As regards this clonotype: The antigen remains undetermined.

The germline V gene has CDR1 DFQATT and CDR2 SNEGSKA (reference sequence). Unmatched junction bases numbered 9, after V lost 5 bases and J lost 6 bases. CDR3 length: 13 amino acids. cDNA libraries for TCR beta contained unique molecular identifiers. TCRdb passed the PCR reads through MiXCR, listing each CDR3 protein once. The sample holds under 200,000 distinct CDR3 sequences, roughly 28% seen once. Study-wide results and caveats: Multiple sclerosis patients had significantly lower normalized Chao1 diversity than controls. By F measure, samples from a shared preparation batch strongly co-clustered. The study found TRBV5-6, TRBV5-1 and TRBV20-1 among about 5 TRBV segments more frequent in patients than controls.

The specimen sequenced was blood. The gene calls are TRBV20-1 and TRBJ2-7; 8 nucleotides match TRBD2. The TCR comes from a girl aged 2 to 17 with multiple sclerosis. CDR3 in amino acids: CSAAGRAVSEQYF. The CDR3 nucleotides read TGCAGTGCTGCCGGGAGGGCCGTAAGCGAGCAGTACTTC.